These 21 T cell receptor beta chains were sequenced from one sample in a study of blood T cell repertoires in COVID-19. Libraries were prepared by immunoSEQ multiplex PCR; TCRdb keeps only in-frame clonotypes and omits some of them. The table records 250,000 to 350,000 clones, around 85% of them present only once. Sequencing input: peripheral blood. Receptors originate from a human donor with COVID-19, enrolled during active disease. The donor label of this sample is uncertain.

Notes on this clone: Given the absence of the conserved phenylalanine or tryptophan at the CDR3 end, a read error is likely. No DNA is shown, since the ends of the CDR3 on it are uncertain; the CDR3 is the one TCRdb lists. The chain has TRBV6-1 and TRBJ1-1; the D segment call TRBD1 is taken from the table without a DNA check. From its first to its last residue, the CDR3 has 14 amino acids. In germline, CDR1 is MNHNS, CDR2 SASEGT. The CDR3 reads CASSEVRGTAVSIL.

V is TRBV25-1 and J is TRBJ1-2, with D maybe TRBD1 (6 bases). Per germline, CDR1 MGHDK and CDR2 SYGVNS. The CDR3 contains 17 residues. Trimming removed 4 bases at V and 7 bases at J, with 25 bases between. CDR3 coding DNA: TGTGCCAGCAGTGGGGCGTCCAGGGGCATTATTAAGGGTGGCTACACCTTC. Translated: CASSGASRGIIKGGYTF.

This chain's CDR3 is CASSQAGQSTDTQYF. CDR3 nucleotides: TGTGCCAGCAGCCAAGCGGGACAGAGCACAGATACGCAGTATTTT. The rearrangement links TRBV3-1 (or the pseudogene TRBV3-2) to TRBJ2-3, with 7 bases fitting TRBD1. V lost 1 base to trimming and J lost 0 bases; unmatched junction nucleotides: 1. The CDR3 contains 15 residues. Germline V gives CDR1 LGHDT, CDR2 YNNKEL (reference sequence).

This clone has more than one count but fewer than ten. The V call is TRBV27, the J call TRBJ1-3; weak D call: TRBD1 (6 bases). Germline V gene sequence: CDR1 MNHEY, CDR2 SMNVEV (reference sequence). The length of the CDR3 is 15 residues. Trimming stripped 5 bases from V and 2 bases from J, with 13 bases between. CDR3 amino acids: CASSTSGAPGNTIYF. DNA of the CDR3: TGTGCCAGCAGTACCTCAGGGGCTCCTGGAAACACCATATATTTT.

This clone showed up just once. The CDR3 DNA is TGTGCCAGCAGTTACCTTAGCGGGGTATACAATGAGCAGTTCTTC. Translated: CASSYLSGVYNEQFF. The rearrangement uses TRBV6-2 or TRBV6-3 and TRBJ2-1; 8 bases align to TRBD2. The V gene's germline CDR1 is MNHEY and CDR2 SVGEGT. After removal of 2 bases from V and 4 bases from J, the junction contained 4 bases not matched to a gene. CDR3 size: 15 residues.

The rearrangement links TRBV28 to TRBJ2-1; 7 positions agree with TRBD2. J was trimmed by 10 bases and V by 6 bases; bases with no gene match: 12. Germline lookup yields CDR1 MDHEN and CDR2 SYDVKM. The CDR3 consists of 14 residues. Written as DNA, the CDR3 is TGTGCCAGCAGCTGGGACTACGCCAGCGGCGAGCAGTTCTTC. Translated, it gives CASSWDYASGEQFF.

V and J are TRBV11-2 and TRBJ2-7; 9 positions agree with TRBD1. The CDR3 totals 16 residues. Germline V gene data show CDR1 as SGHAT and CDR2 as FQNNGV. Unmatched junction bases numbered 8, after V lost 5 bases and J lost 0 bases. As DNA, the CDR3 is TGTGCCAGCAGCCTAGTCCCGGGACAGGGCTCCTACGAGCAGTACTTC. Translated: CASSLVPGQGSYEQYF.

The chain couples TRBV9 to TRBJ2-1; 8 bases align to TRBD1. Germline V lookup: CDR1 SGDLS, CDR2 YYNGEE. The CDR3 length is 16 residues. Losses at the gene ends were 0 bases for V and 4 bases for J; bases not matched to a gene: 6. The CDR3 nucleotides are TGTGCCAGCAGCGTAGGGGTGGGGGACAGGTACAATGAGCAGTTCTTC. Amino acids: CASSVGVGDRYNEQFF. Full variable domain (missing parts from reference TRBV9 and TRBJ2-1): DSGVTQTPKHLITATGQRVTLRCSPRSGDLSVYWYQQSLDQGLQFLIQYYNGEERAKGNILERFSAQQFPDLHSELNLSSLELGDSALYFCASSVGVGDRYNEQFFGPGTRLTVL.

This chain links TRBV20-1 with TRBJ1-2; no definite D call. Germline V CDR1 and CDR2: DFQATT, SNEGSKA (reference sequence). Trimming pared 4 bases from V and 4 bases from J, leaving 4 bases between. The CDR3 has 10 residues. The CDR3 DNA reads as TGCAGTGCTAATCTCTATGGCTACACCTTC. This encodes CSANLYGYTF.

V gene TRBV11-2 combines with J gene TRBJ2-2; no clear D gene. Trimming took 0 bases from V and 5 from J, leaving 7 bases between them. From germline, CDR1 is SGHAT and CDR2 FQNNGV. The CDR3 has 14 residues. The CDR3 DNA reads as TGTGCCAGCAGCTTAGAGGCCGGGACCGGGGAGCTGTTTTTT. Protein sequence: CASSLEAGTGELFF.

The V gene is TRBV5-1, the J gene TRBJ2-6, with D possibly TRBD2 on 5 matching bases. Trimming shortened V by 3 bases and J by 1 base, and 5 bases separated the two germline ends. This CDR3 comprises 14 residues. Germline V CDR1 and CDR2: SGHRS, YFSETQ. CDR3 residues: CASSSGSGANVLTF. CDR3 bases: TGCGCCAGCAGCTCGGGATCTGGGGCCAACGTCCTGACTTTC.

DNA for the CDR3: TGCGCCAGCAGCTCAATACAGGGGGATGAAAAACTGTTTTTT. Encoded protein: CASSSIQGDEKLFF. The V call is TRBV5-1, the J call TRBJ1-4, with 8 bases matching TRBD1. CDR1 is SGHRS, CDR2 YFSETQ, per germline. The V and J ends lost 3 bases and 6 bases, in that order; junction bases with no gene match: 4. This CDR3 comprises 14 residues. The full variable domain, its missing parts supplied by reference TRBV5-1 and TRBJ1-4, is KAGVTQTPRYLIKTRGQQVTLSCSPISGHRSVSWYQQTPGQGLQFLFEYFSETQRNKGNFPGRFSGRQFSNSRSEMNVSTLELGDSALYLCASSSIQGDEKLFFGSGTQLSVL.

The chain carries TRBV5-5 and TRBJ2-1; the D gene is possibly TRBD1 (5 bases). Trimming removed 1 base at V and 0 bases at J, with 17 bases between. Germline V lookup: CDR1 SGHKS, CDR2 YYEKEE (reference sequence). The CDR3 covers 18 residues. CDR3 coding DNA: TGTGCCAGCAGCTTGCTCCCCGCAGGGTCGGGCTCCTACAATGAGCAGTTCTTC. This encodes CASSLLPAGSGSYNEQFF.

The V call is TRBV6-5, the J call TRBJ1-1; no clear D gene. CDR3 size: 14 residues. The V gene lost 7 bases and the J gene lost 0 bases, with 12 bases spanning the gap. In germline, CDR1 is MNHEY, CDR2 SVGAGI. CDR3 region: CASNARSMNTEAFF. CDR3 bases: TGTGCCAGCAACGCTAGGAGCATGAACACTGAAGCTTTCTTT.

The chain joins TRBV30 to TRBJ1-1, with 7 positions matching TRBD1. The CDR3 loop spans 13 amino acids. J gave up 2 bases and V 3 bases, and 3 bases lay outside the gene matches. In germline, CDR1 is GTSNPN, CDR2 SVGIG (reference sequence). The CDR3 DNA follows: TGTGCCTGGAGGACAGGGCCCAACACTGAAGCTTTCTTT. It codes for CAWRTGPNTEAFF. Full variable domain (outside the CDR3, taken from reference TRBV30 and TRBJ1-1): SQTIHQWPATLVQPVGSPLSLECTVEGTSNPNLYWYRQAAGRGLQLLFYSVGIGQISSEVPQNLSASRPQDRQFILSSKKLLLSDSGFYLCAWRTGPNTEAFFGQGTRLTVV.

The chain recombines TRBV4-3 with TRBJ2-3; 8 nucleotides line up with TRBD2. The V and J ends lost 0 bases and 4 bases, in that order; junction bases with no gene match: 9. CDR3 length: 17 amino acids. CDR1 LGHNA and CDR2 YSLEER come from the germline V gene. CDR3 in amino acids: CASSQDRTSGSADTQYF. The CDR3 bases are TGCGCCAGCAGCCAAGATCGGACCAGCGGGAGTGCAGATACGCAGTATTTT.

Written as DNA, the CDR3 is TGTGCCAGCAATGGGAGGATCCGAAACACTGAAGCTTTCTTT. The encoded protein is CASNGRIRNTEAFF. The chain uses TRBV2 and TRBJ1-1; no clear D. The germline gives CDR1 SNHLY, CDR2 FYNNEI. The V gene lost 7 bases and the J gene lost 2 bases, with 14 bases spanning the gap. The CDR3 consists of 14 residues. The full variable domain, in which reference TRBV2 and TRBJ1-1 provide the parts outside the CDR3, is EPEVTQTPSHQVTQMGQEVILRCVPISNHLYFYWYRQILGQKVEFLVSFYNNEISEKSEIFDDQFSVERPDGSNFTLKIRSTKLEDSAMYFCASNGRIRNTEAFFGQGTRLTVV.

V is TRBV28 and J is TRBJ1-5, with TRBD1 matching 9 bases. V shed 4 bases, J shed 0 bases, and the junction held 10 bases outside the gene matches. Per germline, CDR1 MDHEN and CDR2 SYDVKM. The CDR3 totals 18 residues. The CDR3 bases are TGTGCCAGCAGTTCCCCGGGACAGGGATTCTATAGCAATCAGCCCCAGCATTTT. It codes for CASSSPGQGFYSNQPQHF.

The chain joins TRBV29-1 to TRBJ1-2; 9 bases fit TRBD1. The CDR3 covers 15 residues. Germline V gene sequence: CDR1 SQVTM, CDR2 ANQGSEA. Trimming removed 3 bases from V and 4 bases from J; junction bases left unmatched: 9. The CDR3 spells CSVEPGQGDSYGYTF. The CDR3 region has the DNA TGCAGCGTTGAGCCGGGACAGGGAGATTCCTATGGCTACACCTTC.

The genes are TRBV11-3 and TRBJ2-1; 9 nucleotides line up with TRBD2. From germline, CDR1 is SGHNT and CDR2 YENEEA. Trimming cost V 4 bases and J 3 bases; bases outside gene matches: 4. The CDR3 has 15 amino acids. This CDR3 is CASSSGGGVYNEQFF. The CDR3 DNA sequence: TGTGCCAGCAGCTCGGGCGGGGGGGTCTACAATGAGCAGTTCTTC.

The chain is built from TRBV7-2 and TRBJ2-1; TRBD2 is a possible D gene (5 bases). With 5 bases removed from V and 9 bases from J, the gap between germline ends came to 17 bases. This CDR3 is 14 amino acids long. Looked up from germline, CDR1 is SGHTA and CDR2 is FQGNSA. DNA of the CDR3: TGTGCCAGCAGCCCCATTGGGAGCGCGCGTGAGCAGTTCTTC. This codes for CASSPIGSAREQFF.